The 32 T cell receptor beta chains listed next were all sequenced from one sample in a study of T cells in Graves' hyperthyroidism and ophthalmopathy. Researchers took RNA transcripts and amplified the TCR beta CDR3 regions from them. The study used the HTBI primer set for a first-round RT-PCR of the TCR CDR3. A single record per CDR3 protein comes from TCRdb applying MiXCR to the multiplex PCR reads. The data hold a few hundred thousand distinct CDR3 sequences, with around 46% observed a single time. Source material: peripheral blood or thyroid tissue (not recorded which). The receptors stem from a woman between 18 and 29 years old with Graves' hyperthyroidism.

This clonotype was seen at least ten times. The V call is TRBV20-1, the J call TRBJ2-2; no clear D. V lost 7 bases and J lost 7, with 13 bases in between. The CDR3 totals 12 residues. Germline CDR1 reads DFQATT; CDR2 reads SNEGSKA (reference sequence). For the CDR3, the DNA is TGCAGTGTGCGGCAGCGTAACGGGGAGCTGTTTTTT. Translated: CSVRQRNGELFF.

V and J are TRBV11-2 and TRBJ2-7; 8 bases line up with TRBD2. V lost 2 bases and J lost 7; bases outside the gene matches: 19. The CDR3 is 18 amino acids. CDR1 is SGHAT, CDR2 FQNNGV, per germline. The CDR3 region is CASSLNAGGLKSYNEQYF. DNA of the CDR3: TGTGCCAGCAGCTTAAATGCGGGAGGCCTAAAATCCTACAATGAGCAGTACTTC.

This clonotype was recorded many times. This rearrangement joins TRBV9 to TRBJ2-5; TRBD2 might be the D (5 bases). The CDR3 runs 16 residues. Per the germline V gene, CDR1 is SGDLS and CDR2 is YYNGEE. Trimming cost V 0 bases and J 5 bases, with 17 bases left between them. CDR3 protein: CASSVATEEAWETQYF. DNA for the CDR3: TGTGCCAGCAGCGTAGCTACCGAGGAGGCGTGGGAGACCCAGTACTTC.

Many counts were recorded for this clonotype. The CDR3 nucleotides read TGCAGTCCGAGGGGGGGAACTAATGAAAAACTGTTTTTT. Protein product: CSPRGGTNEKLFF. This chain connects TRBV20-1 to TRBJ1-4; D may be TRBD1 (6 bases). The CDR3 is made up of 13 amino acids. Germline V gives CDR1 DFQATT, CDR2 SNEGSKA (reference sequence). Trimming stripped 8 bases from V and 1 base from J, with 11 bases between.

V gene TRBV29-1 combines with J gene TRBJ2-2; D is undetermined. The CDR3 extends over 9 amino acids. Germline V gene sequence: CDR1 SQVTM, CDR2 ANQGSEA. Trimming took off 7 bases at V and 8 bases at J, with 5 bases between the two ends. CDR3 coding DNA: TGCAGCGCCATGGGGGAGCTGTTTTTT. It yields the protein CSAMGELFF.

In its sample, this clonotype was seen many times. The rearrangement links TRBV4-1 to TRBJ2-5, with D possibly TRBD1 on 5 matching bases. V was trimmed by 8 bases and J by 1 base, leaving 8 bases between them. Germline loops: CDR1 MGHRA, CDR2 YSYEKL. This CDR3 comprises 12 residues. CDR3 nucleotides: TGCGCCAGCGGACAACGCCAAGAGACCCAGTACTTC. Translating it yields CASGQRQETQYF.

This clonotype was detected only a few times. The rearrangement joins TRBV25-1 to TRBJ2-1, with TRBD2 identical over 11 bases. This CDR3 spans 15 amino acids. The germline CDR1 and CDR2 sequences are MGHDK and SYGVNS. V trimming: 1 base; J trimming: 9 bases; junction bases outside the gene matches: 5. For the CDR3, the DNA is TGTGCCAGCAGTGAATCTAGCGGGAGGAGAAGTGAGCAGTTCTTC. This sequence encodes CASSESSGRRSEQFF.

The CDR3 bases are TGTGCCAGTAGTAAGAACAGGGAGGACACTGAAGCTTTCTTT. It yields the protein CASSKNREDTEAFF. The chain has TRBV19 and TRBJ1-1; maybe TRBD1 (6 bases). CDR1 is LNHDA, CDR2 SQIVND, per germline (reference sequence). V shed 4 bases and J shed 3 bases, with 12 bases lying between them. The CDR3 is made up of 14 amino acids.

There are many counts of this clonotype. This rearrangement joins TRBV10-3 to TRBJ1-5, with D tentatively TRBD1 (5 bases). The CDR3 has 13 residues. Germline CDR1 ENHRY, CDR2 SYGVKD. The V gene lost 6 bases and the J gene lost 6 bases, with 12 bases spanning the gap. CDR3 bases: TGTGCCATCAGCCAGGGTGGCGGTCAGCCCCAGCATTTT. Amino acid sequence: CAISQGGGQPQHF.

The V call is TRBV11-1, the J call TRBJ1-5; D unresolved. Germline assignment: CDR1 SGHAT and CDR2 FQDESV (reference sequence). The CDR3 has 15 amino acids. Deletions cut 3 bases from V and 6 bases from J, with 15 bases between. In DNA form, the CDR3 reads TGTGCCAGCAGCTTGGCGGGTGCGTTCGGTCAGCCCCAGCATTTT. Translated: CASSLAGAFGQPQHF.

The rearrangement joins TRBV5-1 to TRBJ1-1; weak D call: TRBD1 (5 bases). The CDR3 extends over 14 amino acids. V was shortened by 5 bases and J by 1 base, with 12 bases between the two germline ends. Per the germline V gene, CDR1 is SGHRS and CDR2 is YFSETQ. CDR3 loop: CASRFDRWNTEAFF. CDR3 bases: TGCGCCAGCAGATTCGACAGATGGAACACTGAAGCTTTCTTT.

The chain recombines TRBV5-6 with TRBJ1-2; 10 bases are shared with TRBD1. This CDR3 comprises 14 residues. The germline gives CDR1 SGHDT, CDR2 YYEEEE. Unmatched junction bases numbered 8, after V lost 5 bases and J lost 7 bases. CDR3 DNA: TGTGCCAGCAGACTAGGGACAGGGGAAGGTGGCTACACCTTC. Translating it yields CASRLGTGEGGYTF.

This clonotype was observed at least ten times. At one end, the junction sequence differs from germline, possibly due to a read error. The chain carries TRBV7-7 and TRBJ2-5; 10 positions agree with TRBD2. The germline V gene encodes CDR1 SSHAT and CDR2 FNYEAQ (reference sequence). CDR3 size: 16 residues. The CDR3 sequence is CASSPPSGSGIETQYF. CDR3 in DNA: TGTGCTAGCAGCCCGCCTAGCGGGAGTGGTATAGAGACCCAGTACTTC.

The V gene is TRBV5-1, the J gene TRBJ2-7, with unresolved D. The germline V and J ends were trimmed by 2 bases and 1 base, with 10 bases remaining between them. Germline lookup yields CDR1 SGHRS and CDR2 YFSETQ. The CDR3 totals 14 residues. CDR3 loop: CASSFGWRSYEQYF. DNA for the CDR3: TGCGCCAGCAGCTTCGGTTGGCGGTCCTACGAGCAGTACTTC.

The chain uses TRBV24-1 and TRBJ2-7, with D possibly being TRBD2 (6 bases). The ends were cut back, 7 bases at V and 6 bases at J, with 15 bases in the middle. Germline CDR1 reads KGHDR; CDR2 reads SFDVKD. The CDR3 runs to 13 residues. The CDR3 reads CATSGRPPCEQYF. CDR3 DNA: TGTGCCACCAGCGGGAGACCTCCCTGCGAGCAGTACTTC.

This clonotype came up many times. The CDR3, as DNA: TGCAGCGTTGAAGATCCGACTGAATCCTATGGCTACACCTTC. Translating gives CSVEDPTESYGYTF. The chain recombines TRBV29-1 with TRBJ1-2; D ambiguous. Trimming pared 0 bases from V and 4 bases from J, leaving 12 bases between. Germline values: CDR1 SQVTM, CDR2 ANQGSEA. The CDR3 consists of 14 residues.

V gene TRBV9 combines with J gene TRBJ2-7, with 9 positions matching TRBD1. The V segment lost 4 bases and the J segment 5 bases; nucleotides outside the gene matches: 7. CDR1 is SGDLS and CDR2 is YYNGEE in the germline V gene. The CDR3 extends over 14 amino acids. The CDR3 DNA reads TGTGCCAGCAGCACCCGGGACAGGGTCCACGAGCAGTACTTC. This gives the protein CASSTRDRVHEQYF.

About this clonotype: Possible read error: a much larger clone is one base away. This chain uses TRBV7-9 with TRBJ2-7; D gene unclear. V shed 5 bases and J shed 0 bases, with 23 bases lying between them. This CDR3 contains 18 residues. The germline gives CDR1 SEHNR, CDR2 FQNEAQ (reference sequence). Here the CDR3 reads CASSQVRPDAASSYEQYF. As DNA, the CDR3 is TGTGCCAGCAGCCAAGTACGGCCCGACGCCGCTAGCTCCTACGAGCAGTACTTC. Full variable domain (remainder filled in from reference TRBV7-9 and TRBJ2-7): DTGVSQNPRHKITKRGQNVTFRCDPISEHNRLYWYRQTLGQGPEFLTYFQNEAQLEKSRLLSDRFSAERPKGSFSTLEIQRTEQGDSAMYLCASSQVRPDAASSYEQYFGPGTRLTVT.

The chain combines TRBV10-1 with TRBJ2-5; a weak D match, TRBD1 (5 bases). Looked up from germline, CDR1 is WNHNN and CDR2 is SYGVQD (reference sequence). Trimming cost V 6 bases and J 4 bases, with 6 bases left between them. This CDR3 spans 11 amino acids. In DNA form, the CDR3 reads TGCGCCAGCAGGGGGCCAGAGACCCAGTACTTC. Amino acid sequence: CASRGPETQYF.

Concerning this clonotype itself: This may be a read error: a much more frequent sequence differs by one nucleotide. The rearrangement uses TRBV7-3 and TRBJ2-7; D might be TRBD2 (6 bases). Trimming removed 4 bases from V and 7 bases from J, with 14 bases in between. The CDR3 sequence is 13 residues long. Germline CDR1 is SGHTA and CDR2 is FQGTGA. CDR3 bases: TGTGCCAGCAGCTCCCCCGCGGGACTTGAGCAGTACTTC. It translates to CASSSPAGLEQYF. The whole variable domain, remainder taken from reference TRBV7-3 and TRBJ2-7, is GAGVSQTPSNKVTEKGKYVELRCDPISGHTALYWYRQSLGQGPEFLIYFQGTGAADDSGLPNDRFFAVRPEGSVSTLKIQRTERGDSAVYLCASSSPAGLEQYFGPGTRLTVT.

The sample holds many counts of this clonotype. The chain couples TRBV19 to TRBJ2-7; TRBD1 agrees at 8 bases. The germline V gene encodes CDR1 LNHDA and CDR2 SQIVND (reference sequence). The CDR3 has 16 residues. With 0 bases clipped from V and 3 bases from J, the junction kept 7 bases outside the gene matches. CDR3 in DNA: TGTGCCAGTAGTATAGATCTGGGACAGGCGGACTACGAGCAGTACTTC. Translating gives CASSIDLGQADYEQYF.

At least ten counts were recorded for this clonotype. V and J are TRBV29-1 and TRBJ2-7; 7 bases are shared with TRBD1. This CDR3 contains 15 residues. The ends lost 6 bases at V and 0 bases at J; junction bases unmatched: 11. CDR1 and CDR2 (germline): SQVTM, ANQGSEA. The CDR3 DNA is TGCAGCGTCAAAATCGGGACAGACGCCTCCTACGAGCAGTACTTC. This encodes CSVKIGTDASYEQYF.

The chain recombines TRBV25-1 with TRBJ2-5; D not resolved. The CDR3 runs to 16 residues. The V gene's germline CDR1 is MGHDK and CDR2 SYGVNS. The ends were cut back, 4 bases at V and 1 base at J, with 16 bases in the middle. The CDR3 nucleotides are TGTGCCAGCAGTGCTAGATCGCCCGTCACCCAAGAGACCCAGTACTTC. Encoded protein: CASSARSPVTQETQYF. Drawing the rest from reference TRBV25-1 and TRBJ2-5, the complete variable domain is EADIYQTPRYLVIGTGKKITLECSQTMGHDKMYWYQQDPGMELHLIHYSYGVNSTEKGDLSSESTVSRIRTEHFPLTLESARPSHTSQYLCASSARSPVTQETQYFGPGTRLLVL.

This clonotype was detected only once. A read error may account for a junction end that differs from germline. This rearrangement joins TRBV20-1 to TRBJ2-7; 7 bases agree with TRBD2. Per germline, CDR1 DFQATT and CDR2 SNEGSKA (reference sequence). The CDR3 consists of 14 residues. The DNA for the CDR3 is TGCAGTGCGAGAGGGGAGCGGGAAGGCAATGAGCAGTTCTTT. Translated: CSARGEREGNEQFF.

V and J are TRBV14 and TRBJ1-1; tentative D call: TRBD1 (6 bases). Germline CDR1 SGHDN, CDR2 FVKESK. Trimming shortened V by 3 bases and J by 0 bases, and 11 bases separated the two germline ends. The CDR3 totals 15 residues. The CDR3 bases are TGTGCCAGCAGCCACGGACAGTACATGAACACTGAAGCTTTCTTT. This translates into CASSHGQYMNTEAFF.

This clonotype came up a few times. The rearrangement joins TRBV12-3 or TRBV12-4 to TRBJ1-3; possible D gene TRBD1, 5 bases. The germline V and J ends were trimmed by 7 bases and 3 bases, with 16 bases remaining between them. CDR3 length: 15 residues. The CDR3 loop is CASTLGGRRGNTIYF. CDR3 DNA sequence: TGTGCCAGCACCCTGGGGGGGAGACGTGGAAACACCATATATTTT.

This clonotype appeared a few times. V gene TRBV3-1 combines with J gene TRBJ2-7, with a tentative D call TRBD2 (6 bases). The CDR3 contains 15 residues. Germline loops: CDR1 LGHDT, CDR2 YNNKEL (reference sequence). Trimming took off 4 bases at V and 7 bases at J, with 20 bases between the two ends. The CDR3 sequence: CASSPSGVHSLEQYF. The CDR3 nucleotides read TGTGCCAGCAGCCCTTCGGGGGTCCACAGTTTGGAGCAGTACTTC.

The CDR3 DNA reads TGTGCCACCAGTGGGCTGGGACAGGGGGGAGAAGCTTTCTTT. As protein: CATSGLGQGGEAFF. This rearrangement joins TRBV24-1 to TRBJ1-1; 11 nucleotides match TRBD1. This CDR3 contains 14 residues. Germline CDR1 reads KGHDR; CDR2 reads SFDVKD. The V and J ends lost 5 bases and 8 bases, in that order; junction bases with no gene match: 6.

The J gene is TRBJ2-7, the V gene TRBV25-1; 7 bases match TRBD1. The CDR3 contains 18 residues. The germline gives CDR1 MGHDK, CDR2 SYGVNS. V lost 3 bases, J lost 5 bases, and 19 bases stayed unmatched. For the CDR3, the DNA is TGTGCCAGCAGTGATCTGGGGGTTAGTGACAGGGTTCAGGACGAGCAGTACTTC. Protein sequence: CASSDLGVSDRVQDEQYF.

This clonotype was counted a few times. The J gene is TRBJ2-7, the V gene TRBV2; tentatively, D is TRBD1 (6 bases). The CDR3 has 12 amino acids. CDR1 is SNHLY and CDR2 is FYNNEI in the germline V gene. V was clipped by 10 bases and J by 0 bases, with 10 bases between them. The CDR3 loop reads CANQGGSYEQYF. The CDR3 DNA reads as TGTGCCAACCAAGGGGGCTCCTACGAGCAGTACTTC.

V gene TRBV20-1 combines with J gene TRBJ2-5, with unresolved D. Between the trimmed V and J ends, which lost 0 bases and 2 bases, there was a span of 13 bases. The germline V gene has CDR1 DFQATT and CDR2 SNEGSKA (reference sequence). This CDR3 spans 15 amino acids. The CDR3 here is CSARDSASAQETQYF. The CDR3 DNA follows: TGCAGTGCTAGAGATTCGGCTAGTGCTCAAGAGACCCAGTACTTC.

This clonotype was seen repeatedly, ten times or more. Here the CDR3 DNA reads TGTGCCAGCAGCTGGGGGGGGGACACGTTCTACGAGCAGTACTTC. Residues: CASSWGGDTFYEQYF. The gene calls are TRBV11-2 and TRBJ2-7; a weak D match, TRBD2 (7 bases). Germline CDR1 reads SGHAT; CDR2 reads FQNNGV. The CDR3 totals 15 residues. The V end was cut by 4 bases, the J end by 3 bases, with 16 bases between.